These 2 T cell receptor beta chains came from one sample sequenced in a study of T-cell memory formation after mild COVID-19. TCRdb reprocessed the 5' RACE reads via MiXCR and lists one record per CDR3 protein. The sample consists of a few hundred thousand distinct CDR3 sequences, roughly 15% of them appearing once. The material sequenced was PBMCs or a T cell subset sorted from them (not recorded which). All receptors derive from a young man who had mild COVID-19 (a few samples of this study predate the infection). Cell type and time point are not known.

V is TRBV24-1 and J is TRBJ2-3, with D maybe TRBD2 (6 bases). The germline V gene has CDR1 KGHDR and CDR2 SFDVKD. The CDR3 extends over 14 amino acids. V lost 4 bases and J 3 bases, leaving 10 bases between the germline ends. The CDR3, as DNA: TGTGCCACCAGTGACCCGGGGGAAACAGATACGCAGTATTTT. Its translation is CATSDPGETDTQYF.

This clonotype has more than one count but fewer than ten. The chain carries TRBV7-6 and TRBJ2-3; no clear D. V was shortened by 6 bases and J by 10 bases, with 14 bases between the two germline ends. The germline V gene has CDR1 SGHVS and CDR2 FNYEAQ. This CDR3 comprises 12 residues. This CDR3 is CASSPWDVAQYF. The CDR3 nucleotides read TGTGCCAGCAGTCCCTGGGATGTCGCGCAGTATTTT.